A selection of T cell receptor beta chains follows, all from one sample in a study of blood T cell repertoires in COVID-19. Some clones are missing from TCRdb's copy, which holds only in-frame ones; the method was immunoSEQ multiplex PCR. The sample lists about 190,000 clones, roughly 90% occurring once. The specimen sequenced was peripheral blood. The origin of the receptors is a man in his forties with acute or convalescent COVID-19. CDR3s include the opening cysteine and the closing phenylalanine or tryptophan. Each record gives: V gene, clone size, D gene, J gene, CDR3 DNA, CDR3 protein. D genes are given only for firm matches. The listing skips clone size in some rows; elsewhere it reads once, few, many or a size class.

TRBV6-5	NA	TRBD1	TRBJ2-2	TGTGCCAGCAGAACACAGGGGACGAACACCGGGGAGCTGTTTTTT	CASRTQGTNTGELFF
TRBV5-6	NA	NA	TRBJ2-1	TGTGCCAGCAGCCCACCGGGGAAAGCCCGTCATGAGCAGTTCTTC	CASSPPGKARHEQFF
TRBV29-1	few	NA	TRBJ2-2	TGCAGCGTCTTCACCGGGGAGCTGTTTTTT	CSVFTGELFF
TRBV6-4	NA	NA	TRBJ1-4	TGTGCCAGCAGGCAGGGGCCGAATGAAAAACTGTTTTTT	CASRQGPNEKLFF
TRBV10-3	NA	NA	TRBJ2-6	TGTGCCATCAGTCTGGTCGGGGGGGCCAACGTCCTGACTTTC	CAISLVGGANVLTF
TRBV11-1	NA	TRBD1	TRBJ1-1	TGTGCCAGCAGCTACGGGAGACAGGGAAGGAACACTGAAGCTTTCTTT	CASSYGRQGRNTEAFF
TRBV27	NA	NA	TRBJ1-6	TGTGCCAGCAGTTTATCCCAGGGGAATAATTCACCCCTCCACTTT	CASSLSQGNNSPLHF
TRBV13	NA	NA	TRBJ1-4	TGTGCCAGCAGCACCAGGAGGGGCGGGGAAAAACTGTTTTTT	CASSTRRGGEKLFF
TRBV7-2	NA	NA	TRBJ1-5	TGTGCCAGCAGCTTCGACAGTCGATGGGGCAATCAGCCCCAGCATTTT	CASSFDSRWGNQPQHF
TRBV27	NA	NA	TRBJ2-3	TGTGCCAGCAGTTTATCTATCACAGATACGCAGTATTTT	CASSLSITDTQYF
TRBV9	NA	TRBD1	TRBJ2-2	TGTGCCAGCAGCGCGACAGGGCCGAACACCGGGGAGCTGTTTTTT	CASSATGPNTGELFF
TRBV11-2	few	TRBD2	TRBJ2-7	TGTGCCAGCAGCTTTCCGGGGAGGGACTACGAGCAGTACTTC	CASSFPGRDYEQYF
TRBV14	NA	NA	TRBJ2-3	TGTGCCAGCAGCACGGGGGAAACGCAGTATTTT	CASSTGETQYF
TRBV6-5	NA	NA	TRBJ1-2	TGTGCCAGCACTAGGGGGGGGGTCCCTAACTATGGCTACACCTTC	CASTRGGVPNYGYTF
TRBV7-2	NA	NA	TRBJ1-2	TGTGCCAGCAGCTTAGCGAAAGGGGATTATGGCTACACCTTC	CASSLAKGDYGYTF
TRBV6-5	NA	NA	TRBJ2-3	TGTGCCAGCAGTTACTCGGCACCAAACTCGGGGGCGCAGTATTTT	CASSYSAPNSGAQYF
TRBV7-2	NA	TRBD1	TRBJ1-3	TGTGCCAGCAGCTTAGCGACAGGGGCTGGAAACACCATATATTTT	CASSLATGAGNTIYF
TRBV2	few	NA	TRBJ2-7	TGTGCCAGCAGTGGAACGACGGGCGAGCAGTACTTC	CASSGTTGEQYF
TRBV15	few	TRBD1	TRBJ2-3	TGTGCCACCAGCAGAGATCTTGGAGACAGGGGTTCAACAGATACGCAGTATTTT	CATSRDLGDRGSTDTQYF
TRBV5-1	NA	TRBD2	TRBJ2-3	TGCGCCAGCAGCTTCAGCGTAGCGGGGGAAACCAGAGATACGCAGTATTTT	CASSFSVAGETRDTQYF
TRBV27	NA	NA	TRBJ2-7	TGTGCCAGCAGTTCTCAGGGACTTTCCTCCTACGAGCAGTACTTC	CASSSQGLSSYEQYF
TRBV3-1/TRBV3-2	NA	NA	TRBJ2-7	TGTGCCAGCAGCCGACAGACGGTAGCGGCAAACGAGCAGTACTTC	CASSRQTVAANEQYF
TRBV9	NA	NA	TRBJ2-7	TGTGCCAGCAGCCTGGACAGCTCCTACGAGCAGTACTTC	CASSLDSSYEQYF
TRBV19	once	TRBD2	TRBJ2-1	TGTGCCAGTAGTGTAACTAGCGGGGCCTACAATGAGCAGTTCTTC	CASSVTSGAYNEQFF
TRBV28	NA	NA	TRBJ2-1	TGTGCCAGCAGCCCTGGGGGCCTCTCCTACAATGAGCAGTTCTTC	CASSPGGLSYNEQFF
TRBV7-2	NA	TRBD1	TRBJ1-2	TGTGCCAGCAGCTCGGACAGGGTCATAAGATATGGCTACACCTTC	CASSSDRVIRYGYTF
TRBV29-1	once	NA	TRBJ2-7	TGCAGCGTTGGGGCCGGGACACCTACCTACGAGCAGTACTTC	CSVGAGTPTYEQYF
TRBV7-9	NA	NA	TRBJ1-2	TGTGCCGCCTTCGACGACATTTTGTACTATGGCTACACCTTC	CAAFDDILYYGYTF